The present T cell receptor beta chain was sequenced within a study of blood T cells in healthy people across ages. The study, taken as a whole, reports: More naive CD4+ cells and higher diversity were found in long-lived than in aged donors.

This clonotype was recorded many times. Its target is not known. Sample-barcoded 5' priming and a J-beta primer mix drove a second PCR of roughly 7 to 11 cycles. A single record per CDR3 protein comes from TCRdb applying MiXCR to the 5' RACE reads. The sample shows around 1,100,000 distinct CDR3 sequences, roughly two fifths of them seen only once. The germline CDR1 and CDR2 sequences are DFQATT and SNEGSKA (reference sequence). The CDR3 sequence is 15 residues long. Trimming cost V 6 bases and J 6 bases; bases outside gene matches: 6. Isolated per sample were at least 6.5 million PBMCs. The sequencing sample was made of blood. The chain joins TRBV20-1 to TRBJ2-2, with 14 bases identical to TRBD2. The sequence was collected from a man aged 18 to 29 in good health. CDR3: CSALRLAGGPGELFF. CDR3 DNA sequence: TGCAGTGCCTTACGACTAGCGGGGGGGCCCGGGGAGCTGTTTTTT.